This T cell receptor beta chain was obtained from a study of early T cells in non-severe SARS-CoV-2 infection. Across the study: Sequenced bulk RNA came from whole blood that was unsorted, and chains were unpaired.

In the case of this clonotype: A much larger clone is a single base away; this may be a read error.

The CDR3 runs to 13 residues. CDR1 MDHEN and CDR2 SYDVKM come from the germline V gene. Each cDNA molecule carried a unique molecular identifier. TCRdb analysed the 5' RACE reads with MiXCR anew, one entry per CDR3 protein. The table records 55,000 to 75,000 distinct CDR3 sequences, more than 5.5% of them present only once. The receptor was isolated from an adult who was a healthcare worker with PCR-confirmed SARS-CoV-2 infection or an uninfected control (not recorded which). The chain uses TRBV28 and TRBJ2-1; 7 nucleotides line up with TRBD2. Sequences were derived from whole blood, sampled at baseline. The CDR3 nucleotides read TGTGTCAGCATCGGACCCGGGGGGAGTGAGCAGTTCTTC. Its translation: CVSIGPGGSEQFF.